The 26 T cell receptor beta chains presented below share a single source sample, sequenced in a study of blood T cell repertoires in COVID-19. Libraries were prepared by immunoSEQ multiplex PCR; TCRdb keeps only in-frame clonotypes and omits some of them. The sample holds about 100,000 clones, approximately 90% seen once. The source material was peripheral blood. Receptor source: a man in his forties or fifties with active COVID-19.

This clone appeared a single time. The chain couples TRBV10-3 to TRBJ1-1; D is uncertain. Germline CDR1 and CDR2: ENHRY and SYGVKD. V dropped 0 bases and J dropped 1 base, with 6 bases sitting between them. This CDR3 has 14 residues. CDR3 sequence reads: CAISESAPNTEAFF. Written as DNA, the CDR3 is TGTGCCATCAGTGAGTCCGCGCCGAACACTGAAGCTTTCTTT.

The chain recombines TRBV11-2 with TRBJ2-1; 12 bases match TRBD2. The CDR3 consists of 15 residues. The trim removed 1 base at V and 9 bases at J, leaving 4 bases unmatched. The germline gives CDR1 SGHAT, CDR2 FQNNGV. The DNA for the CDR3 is TGTGCCAGCAGCTTAGTGGCTAGCGGGAGGGTTGAGCAGTTCTTC. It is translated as CASSLVASGRVEQFF.

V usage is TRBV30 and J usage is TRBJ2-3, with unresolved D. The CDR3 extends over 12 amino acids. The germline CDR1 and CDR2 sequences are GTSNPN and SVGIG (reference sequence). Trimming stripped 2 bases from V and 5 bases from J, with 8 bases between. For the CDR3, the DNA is TGTGCCTGGAGTCCCCACGGAGATACGCAGTATTTT. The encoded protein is CAWSPHGDTQYF. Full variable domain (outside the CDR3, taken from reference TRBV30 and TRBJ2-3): SQTIHQWPATLVQPVGSPLSLECTVEGTSNPNLYWYRQAAGRGLQLLFYSVGIGQISSEVPQNLSASRPQDRQFILSSKKLLLSDSGFYLCAWSPHGDTQYFGPGTRLTVL.

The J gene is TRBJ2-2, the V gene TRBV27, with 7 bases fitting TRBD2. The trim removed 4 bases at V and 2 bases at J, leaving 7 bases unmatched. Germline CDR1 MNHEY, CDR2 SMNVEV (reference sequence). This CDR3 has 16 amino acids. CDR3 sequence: CASSYTLAVNTGELFF. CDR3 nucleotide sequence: TGTGCCAGCAGTTACACCCTAGCGGTCAACACCGGGGAGCTGTTTTTT.

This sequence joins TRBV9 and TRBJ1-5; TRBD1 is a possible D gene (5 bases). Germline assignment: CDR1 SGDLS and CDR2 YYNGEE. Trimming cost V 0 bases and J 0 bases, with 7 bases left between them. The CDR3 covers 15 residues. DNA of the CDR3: TGTGCCAGCAGCGTAGAGGGGAATAGCAATCAGCCCCAGCATTTT. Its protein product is CASSVEGNSNQPQHF. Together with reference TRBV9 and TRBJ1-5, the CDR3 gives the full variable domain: DSGVTQTPKHLITATGQRVTLRCSPRSGDLSVYWYQQSLDQGLQFLIQYYNGEERAKGNILERFSAQQFPDLHSELNLSSLELGDSALYFCASSVEGNSNQPQHFGDGTRLSIL.

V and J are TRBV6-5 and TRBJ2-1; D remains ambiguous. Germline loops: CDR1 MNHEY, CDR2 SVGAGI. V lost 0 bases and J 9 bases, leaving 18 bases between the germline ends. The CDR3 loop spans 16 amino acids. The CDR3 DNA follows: TGTGCCAGCAGTTACTCACCCTCAGCACGTAGGAGTGAGCAGTTCTTC. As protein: CASSYSPSARRSEQFF.

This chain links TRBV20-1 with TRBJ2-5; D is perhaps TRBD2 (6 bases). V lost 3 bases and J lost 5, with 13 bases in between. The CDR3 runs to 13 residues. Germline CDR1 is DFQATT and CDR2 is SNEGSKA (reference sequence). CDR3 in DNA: TGCAGTGCTAGTTGGCGGGGTCGGGAGACCCAGTACTTC. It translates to CSASWRGRETQYF.

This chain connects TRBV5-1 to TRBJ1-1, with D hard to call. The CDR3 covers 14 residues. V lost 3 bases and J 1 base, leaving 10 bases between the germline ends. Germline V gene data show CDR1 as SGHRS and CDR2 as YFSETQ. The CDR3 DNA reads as TGCGCCAGCAGCTCAAACCCGGGGAACACTGAAGCTTTCTTT. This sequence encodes CASSSNPGNTEAFF. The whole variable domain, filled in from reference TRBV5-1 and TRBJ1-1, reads KAGVTQTPRYLIKTRGQQVTLSCSPISGHRSVSWYQQTPGQGLQFLFEYFSETQRNKGNFPGRFSGRQFSNSRSEMNVSTLELGDSALYLCASSSNPGNTEAFFGQGTRLTVV.

The CDR3 sequence is CASSQRVNTGELFF. Here the CDR3 DNA reads TGTGCCAGCAGCCAAAGAGTTAACACCGGGGAGCTGTTTTTT. The chain is built from TRBV3-1 (or the pseudogene TRBV3-2) and TRBJ2-2, with no clear D. This CDR3 is 14 amino acids long. V was pared by 2 bases and J by 2 bases, with 6 bases between. Germline loops: CDR1 LGHDT, CDR2 YNNKEL (reference sequence).

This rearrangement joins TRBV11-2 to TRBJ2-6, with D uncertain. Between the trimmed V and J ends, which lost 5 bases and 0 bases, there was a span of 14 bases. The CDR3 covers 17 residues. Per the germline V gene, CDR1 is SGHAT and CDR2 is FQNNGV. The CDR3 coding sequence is TGTGCCAGCAGCCAGAAAAACCTCAACTCTGGGGCCAACGTCCTGACTTTC. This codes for CASSQKNLNSGANVLTF.

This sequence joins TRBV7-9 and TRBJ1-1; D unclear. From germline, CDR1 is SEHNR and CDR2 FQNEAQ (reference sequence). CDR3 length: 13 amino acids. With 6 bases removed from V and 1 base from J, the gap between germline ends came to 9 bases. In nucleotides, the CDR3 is TGTGCCAGCAGATTGAAGCCGAACACTGAAGCTTTCTTT. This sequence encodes CASRLKPNTEAFF.

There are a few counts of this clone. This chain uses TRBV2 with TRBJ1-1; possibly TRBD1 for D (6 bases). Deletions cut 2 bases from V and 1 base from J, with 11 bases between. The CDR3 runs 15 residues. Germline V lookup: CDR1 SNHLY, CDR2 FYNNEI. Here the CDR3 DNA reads TGTGCCAGCAGTGAATGGACAGAGAGGAACACTGAAGCTTTCTTT. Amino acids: CASSEWTERNTEAFF.

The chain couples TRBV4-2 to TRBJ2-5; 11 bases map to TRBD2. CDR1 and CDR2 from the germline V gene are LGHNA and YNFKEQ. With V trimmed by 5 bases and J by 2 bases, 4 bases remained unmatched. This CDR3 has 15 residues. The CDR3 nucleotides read TGTGCCAGCAGCTTTAGCGGGGGGGTTCAAGAGACCCAGTACTTC. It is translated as CASSFSGGVQETQYF.

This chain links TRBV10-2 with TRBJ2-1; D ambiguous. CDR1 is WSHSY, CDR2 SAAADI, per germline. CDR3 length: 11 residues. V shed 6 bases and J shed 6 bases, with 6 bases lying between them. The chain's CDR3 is CASRASNEQFF. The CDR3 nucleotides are TGCGCCAGCAGGGCTAGCAATGAGCAGTTCTTC.

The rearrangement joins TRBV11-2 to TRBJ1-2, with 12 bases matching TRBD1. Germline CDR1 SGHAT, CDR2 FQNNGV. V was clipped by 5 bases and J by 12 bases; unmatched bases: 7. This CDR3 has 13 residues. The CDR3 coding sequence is TGTGCCAGCAGCCGGAGGGACAGGGGGCAAAACACCTTC. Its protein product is CASSRRDRGQNTF.

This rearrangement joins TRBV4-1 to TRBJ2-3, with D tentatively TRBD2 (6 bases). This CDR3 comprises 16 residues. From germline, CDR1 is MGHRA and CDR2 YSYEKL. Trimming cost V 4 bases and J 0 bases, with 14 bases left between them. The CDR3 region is CASSPRQRASTDTQYF. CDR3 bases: TGCGCCAGCAGCCCGAGACAGCGGGCTAGCACAGATACGCAGTATTTT.

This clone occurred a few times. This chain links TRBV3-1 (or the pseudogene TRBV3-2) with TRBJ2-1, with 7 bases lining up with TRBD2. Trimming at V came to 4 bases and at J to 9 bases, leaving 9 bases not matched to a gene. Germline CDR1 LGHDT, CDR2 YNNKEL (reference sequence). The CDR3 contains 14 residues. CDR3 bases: TGTGCCAGCAGCCCTCGGGGGGTTAACGTTGAGCAGTTCTTC. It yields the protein CASSPRGVNVEQFF.

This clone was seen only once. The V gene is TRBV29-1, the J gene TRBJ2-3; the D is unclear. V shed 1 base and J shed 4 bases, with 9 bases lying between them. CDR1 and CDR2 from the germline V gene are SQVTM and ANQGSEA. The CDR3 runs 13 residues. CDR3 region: CSVEGSPADTQYF. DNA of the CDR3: TGCAGCGTTGAAGGTTCCCCAGCAGATACGCAGTATTTT.

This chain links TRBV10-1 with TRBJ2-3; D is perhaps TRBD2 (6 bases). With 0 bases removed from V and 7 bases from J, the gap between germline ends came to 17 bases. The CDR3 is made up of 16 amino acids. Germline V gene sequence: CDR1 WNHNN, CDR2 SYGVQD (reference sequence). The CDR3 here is CASSESGGPREYTQYF. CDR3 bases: TGCGCCAGCAGTGAGTCGGGGGGACCTAGGGAGTATACGCAGTATTTT.

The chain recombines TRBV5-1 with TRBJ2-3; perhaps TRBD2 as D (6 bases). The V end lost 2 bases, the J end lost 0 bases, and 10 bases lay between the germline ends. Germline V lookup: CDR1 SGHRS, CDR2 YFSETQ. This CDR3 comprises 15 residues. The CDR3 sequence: CASSLGGKSTDTQYF. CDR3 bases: TGCGCCAGCAGCTTAGGAGGGAAAAGCACAGATACGCAGTATTTT.

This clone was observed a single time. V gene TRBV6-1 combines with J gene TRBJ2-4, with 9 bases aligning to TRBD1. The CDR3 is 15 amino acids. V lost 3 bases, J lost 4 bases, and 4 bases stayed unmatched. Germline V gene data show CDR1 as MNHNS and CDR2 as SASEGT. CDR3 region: CASSDRGTGKNIQYF. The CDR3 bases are TGTGCCAGCAGTGACCGAGGGACAGGGAAAAACATTCAGTACTTC.

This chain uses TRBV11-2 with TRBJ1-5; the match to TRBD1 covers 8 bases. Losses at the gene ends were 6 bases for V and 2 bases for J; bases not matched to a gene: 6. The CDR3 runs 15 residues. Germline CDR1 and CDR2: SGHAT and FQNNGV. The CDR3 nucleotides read TGTGCCAGCAGTCCAGGGGGCCCAGGCAATCAGCCCCAGCATTTT. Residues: CASSPGGPGNQPQHF.

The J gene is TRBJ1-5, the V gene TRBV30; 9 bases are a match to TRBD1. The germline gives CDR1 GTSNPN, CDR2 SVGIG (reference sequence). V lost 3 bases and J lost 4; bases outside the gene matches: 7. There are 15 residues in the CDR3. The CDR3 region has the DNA TGTGCCTGGAGCGGACAGGGGCTATTAAATCAGCCCCAGCATTTT. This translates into CAWSGQGLLNQPQHF.

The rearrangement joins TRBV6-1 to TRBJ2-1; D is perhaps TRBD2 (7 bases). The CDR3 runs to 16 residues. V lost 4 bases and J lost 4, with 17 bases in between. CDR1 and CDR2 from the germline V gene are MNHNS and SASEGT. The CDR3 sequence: CASSVGGGHNYNEQFF. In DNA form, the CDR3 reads TGTGCCAGCAGTGTGGGGGGGGGACATAATTACAATGAGCAGTTCTTC.

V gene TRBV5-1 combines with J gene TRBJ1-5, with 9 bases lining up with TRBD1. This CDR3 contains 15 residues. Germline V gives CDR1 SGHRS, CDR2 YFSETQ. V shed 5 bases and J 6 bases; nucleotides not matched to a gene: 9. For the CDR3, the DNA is TGCGCCAGCAGTTCCACGGGACAGGGAGGTCAGCCCCAGCATTTT. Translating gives CASSSTGQGGQPQHF.

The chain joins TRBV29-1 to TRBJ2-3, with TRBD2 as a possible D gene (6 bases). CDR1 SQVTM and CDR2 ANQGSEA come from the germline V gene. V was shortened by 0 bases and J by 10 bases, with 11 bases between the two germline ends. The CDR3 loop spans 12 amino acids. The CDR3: CSVEDVAVAQYF. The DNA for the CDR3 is TGCAGCGTTGAAGATGTAGCGGTCGCGCAGTATTTT.